Below, 28 T cell receptor beta chains from the same sample are listed, as sequenced in a study of beta chain features in type 1 diabetes. Of the isolated RNA, all was reverse transcribed, and so the sequenced material was expressed TCRB transcripts. Measured with immunoSEQ multiplex PCR; TCRdb has only the in-frame clones, and not every one. The sample carries 150,000 to 200,000 clones, about 13% recorded once. Material for sequencing was central memory CD4+ T cells from blood. The receptor set was obtained from a woman aged 18-29 years in good health.

This clone has just a few counts. This chain connects TRBV30 to TRBJ1-2; D may be TRBD1 (5 bases). V lost 6 bases to trimming and J lost 4 bases, with 18 bases between them. Germline assignment: CDR1 GTSNPN and CDR2 SVGIG (reference sequence). There are 14 residues in the CDR3. The CDR3 is CACPTNRFFYGYTF. DNA of the CDR3: TGTGCCTGTCCCACTAACAGGTTTTTCTATGGCTACACCTTC.

This sequence joins TRBV2 and TRBJ1-5; 7 bases align to TRBD1. CDR3 length equals 14 residues. The V and J ends lost 6 bases and 4 bases, in that order; junction bases with no gene match: 6. Germline V CDR1 and CDR2: SNHLY, FYNNEI. The CDR3 DNA follows: TGTGCCAGCAGGGGCGGGACAGAGAATCAGCCCCAGCATTTT. This sequence encodes CASRGGTENQPQHF. Looking up the rest from reference TRBV2 and TRBJ1-5 gives the full variable domain: EPEVTQTPSHQVTQMGQEVILRCVPISNHLYFYWYRQILGQKVEFLVSFYNNEISEKSEIFDDQFSVERPDGSNFTLKIRSTKLEDSAMYFCASRGGTENQPQHFGDGTRLSIL.

This clone came up a few times. This rearrangement joins TRBV15 to TRBJ2-2; D is ambiguous. V lost 6 bases and J lost 3, with 5 bases in between. The CDR3 covers 12 residues. CDR1 is LNHNV and CDR2 is YYDKDF in the germline V gene (reference sequence). CDR3 protein: CATSMYTGELFF. CDR3 nucleotides: TGTGCCACCAGTATGTACACCGGGGAGCTGTTTTTT.

V is TRBV2 and J is TRBJ2-3, with D unclear. Per germline, CDR1 SNHLY and CDR2 FYNNEI. The CDR3 consists of 11 residues. The V end lost 7 bases, the J end lost 6 bases, and 8 bases lay between the germline ends. In nucleotides, the CDR3 is TGTGCCAGCAACGTCCAGGATACGCAGTATTTT. This sequence encodes CASNVQDTQYF.

The rearrangement links TRBV30 to TRBJ2-1; 13 nucleotides agree with TRBD2. Trimming cost V 0 bases and J 6 bases; bases outside gene matches: 5. Germline lookup yields CDR1 GTSNPN and CDR2 SVGIG (reference sequence). The CDR3 is 16 residues long. CDR3 residues: CAWSVRLAGGSNEQFF. The CDR3 region has the DNA TGTGCCTGGAGTGTTAGACTAGCGGGAGGTAGCAATGAGCAGTTCTTC.

The V gene is TRBV5-1, the J gene TRBJ1-2; 12 bases agree with TRBD1. The junction had 7 bases not matched to a gene; V was cut back by 4 bases and J by 6 bases. The CDR3 has 15 residues. Germline CDR1 is SGHRS and CDR2 is YFSETQ. The CDR3 is CASSHGDRGRNGYTF. The CDR3, as DNA: TGCGCCAGCAGCCACGGGGACAGGGGGCGCAATGGCTACACCTTC.

This chain links TRBV18 with TRBJ2-4, with D unclear. The ends were cut back, 2 bases at V and 7 bases at J, with 9 bases in the middle. CDR1 KGHSH and CDR2 LQKENI come from the germline V gene. This CDR3 is 13 amino acids long. CDR3 loop: CASSPMSANIQYF. As DNA, the CDR3 is TGTGCCAGCTCACCAATGTCCGCGAACATTCAGTACTTC.

This clone was counted only a few times. V usage is TRBV9 and J usage is TRBJ1-1; D unclear. From germline, CDR1 is SGDLS and CDR2 YYNGEE. Trimming took 4 bases from V and 2 from J, leaving 6 bases between them. The CDR3 has 12 amino acids. In DNA, the CDR3 is TGTGCCAGCAGCCCCCATAACACTGAAGCTTTCTTT. Its translation is CASSPHNTEAFF.

This clone has a count of ten or more. The chain uses TRBV29-1 and TRBJ2-5; 8 bases match TRBD2. Germline V CDR1 and CDR2: SQVTM, ANQGSEA. V shed 4 bases, J shed 2 bases, and the junction held 6 bases outside the gene matches. CDR3 size: 14 residues. The CDR3 sequence is CSVGFPGGQETQYF. CDR3 nucleotides: TGCAGCGTTGGGTTCCCGGGAGGGCAAGAGACCCAGTACTTC.

Only one count was recorded for this clone. The chain couples TRBV4-2 to TRBJ2-7; 8 bases line up with TRBD2. The CDR3 is 16 residues long. V trimming: 5 bases; J trimming: 1 base; junction bases outside the gene matches: 10. From germline, CDR1 is LGHNA and CDR2 YNFKEQ. This chain's CDR3 is CASSVRSLAGSYEQYF. The CDR3 bases are TGTGCCAGCAGCGTGAGGAGCCTAGCGGGTTCCTACGAGCAGTACTTC.

The gene calls are TRBV14 and TRBJ1-5, with D uncertain. Germline CDR1 SGHDN, CDR2 FVKESK. The CDR3 is made up of 13 amino acids. V dropped 3 bases and J dropped 5 bases, with 8 bases sitting between them. The CDR3: CASSQGLYQPQHF. The CDR3 region has the DNA TGTGCCAGCAGCCAGGGCCTTTATCAGCCCCAGCATTTT.

This clone turned up a few times. The chain combines TRBV28 with TRBJ2-1, with 8 bases lining up with TRBD1. Germline CDR1 and CDR2: MDHEN and SYDVKM. V shed 5 bases, J shed 4 bases, and the junction held 7 bases outside the gene matches. The CDR3 is made up of 15 amino acids. CDR3 region: CASSGGQAHYNEQFF. The CDR3 DNA sequence: TGTGCCAGCAGTGGGGGACAGGCGCATTACAATGAGCAGTTCTTC.

This clone showed up just a few times. The chain combines TRBV29-1 with TRBJ2-7; 11 bases line up with TRBD2. J gave up 6 bases and V 6 bases, and 10 bases lay outside the gene matches. This CDR3 contains 14 residues. Germline CDR1 is SQVTM and CDR2 is ANQGSEA. CDR3 coding DNA: TGCAGCGTGGTCACTAGCGGGAGCTTCGGCGAGCAGTACTTC. Residues: CSVVTSGSFGEQYF.

This clone was observed a few times. The chain joins TRBV5-7 to TRBJ2-3; 7 nucleotides agree with TRBD2. TRBV5-7 is an ORF; its function is uncertain. J was trimmed by 6 bases and V by 7 bases; bases with no gene match: 2. The CDR3 sequence is 11 residues long. The CDR3 spells CASSGGDTQYF. DNA of the CDR3: TGTGCCAGCTCGGGAGGTGATACGCAGTATTTT.

In the case of this clone: Other DNA sequences in this sample translate to the same CDR3. The chain uses TRBV6-1 and TRBJ1-5, with 9 nucleotides matching TRBD1. The CDR3 totals 15 residues. The trim removed 3 bases at V and 4 bases at J, leaving 4 bases unmatched. CDR1 is MNHNS, CDR2 SASEGT, per germline. In DNA form, the CDR3 reads TGTGCCAGCAGTGAGAGCGGGACAGGGAATCAGCCCCAGCATTTT. Translated, it gives CASSESGTGNQPQHF.

V gene TRBV27 combines with J gene TRBJ2-1, with 14 bases lining up with TRBD2. J gave up 9 bases and V 5 bases, and 6 bases lay outside the gene matches. Germline V lookup: CDR1 MNHEY, CDR2 SMNVEV (reference sequence). The CDR3 spans 15 residues. In DNA, the CDR3 is TGTGCCAGCAGTCCGACTAGCGGGAGGGCCCCTGAGCAGTTCTTC. Protein: CASSPTSGRAPEQFF.

This rearrangement joins TRBV25-1 to TRBJ2-1; 16 nucleotides match TRBD2. In germline, CDR1 is MGHDK, CDR2 SYGVNS. V dropped 8 bases and J dropped 11; count of bases not matched to a gene: 9. The CDR3 sequence is 15 residues long. The CDR3 DNA sequence: TGTGCCAGCGAGGGACTAGCGGGAGGGCCATCCAAGCAGTTCTTC. It specifies CASEGLAGGPSKQFF.

This clone was seen only a few times. This chain links TRBV28 with TRBJ2-5, with D perhaps matching TRBD2 (6 bases). Germline V CDR1 and CDR2: MDHEN, SYDVKM. This CDR3 spans 12 amino acids. V lost 8 bases to trimming and J lost 5 bases, with 12 bases between them. The CDR3 sequence: CASRRGSETQYF. The CDR3 region has the DNA TGTGCCAGCCGACGGGGGTCGGAGACCCAGTACTTC.

This rearrangement joins TRBV30 to TRBJ1-5, with D possibly matching TRBD1 (5 bases). The length of the CDR3 is 13 residues. CDR1 is GTSNPN and CDR2 is SVGIG in the germline V gene (reference sequence). V lost 2 bases and J 7 bases, leaving 12 bases between the germline ends. The CDR3 spells CAWSPGLYQPQHF. The CDR3 DNA sequence: TGTGCCTGGAGTCCAGGGTTGTACCAGCCCCAGCATTTT.

This clone was seen more than once but under ten times. This chain uses TRBV2 with TRBJ2-1; 10 bases are shared with TRBD1. The CDR3 is 13 residues long. The germline V gene encodes CDR1 SNHLY and CDR2 FYNNEI. V lost 7 bases to trimming and J lost 14 bases; unmatched junction nucleotides: 11. The CDR3 sequence is CASTERTGGTEFF. CDR3 sequence (DNA): TGTGCCAGCACCGAGAGGACAGGGGGGACAGAGTTCTTC.

This chain connects TRBV6-5 to TRBJ2-6; D ambiguous. Germline-derived CDR1 and CDR2 are MNHEY and SVGAGI. V was pared by 4 bases and J by 0 bases, with 7 bases between. The CDR3 has 15 amino acids. The CDR3 protein is CASSLDISGANVLTF. The CDR3 DNA follows: TGTGCCAGCAGTTTAGACATCTCTGGGGCCAACGTCCTGACTTTC.

The chain combines TRBV4-3 with TRBJ2-3; D perhaps matches TRBD2 (5 bases). Trimming shortened V by 0 bases and J by 2 bases, and 12 bases separated the two germline ends. CDR1 is LGHNA, CDR2 YSLEER, per germline. This CDR3 region has 16 residues. CDR3 nucleotides: TGCGCCAGCAGCCAAGATATGAGGGTTTTCACAGATACGCAGTATTTT. Amino acid sequence: CASSQDMRVFTDTQYF.

The chain uses TRBV30 and TRBJ2-7; 12 bases map to TRBD2. The CDR3 is made up of 13 amino acids. Germline loops: CDR1 GTSNPN, CDR2 SVGIG (reference sequence). J gave up 6 bases and V 7 bases, and 7 bases lay outside the gene matches. The CDR3 region has the DNA TGTGCCTCGATAACTAGCGGGAGGTTCGAGCAGTACTTC. It encodes CASITSGRFEQYF.

For this clone: Mismatch with germline at one junction end may stem from a read error. J is TRBJ1-2 and V is TRBV7-2; D perhaps matches TRBD1 (6 bases). CDR3 length equals 14 residues. Germline V gene sequence: CDR1 SGHTA, CDR2 FQGNSA. DNA of the CDR3: TGTGCCAGCCGTCCGGCAGGGACACTTTATGTCTACACCTTC. Translation: CASRPAGTLYVYTF.

This clone was seen more than once but under ten times. This chain links TRBV4-3 with TRBJ2-6; tentative D call: TRBD1 (5 bases). The CDR3 covers 18 residues. The germline V and J ends were trimmed by 1 base and 0 bases, with 13 bases remaining between them. Germline lookup yields CDR1 LGHNA and CDR2 YSLEER. Here the CDR3 DNA reads TGCGCCAGCAGCCAAGGTCCCAGGGCGTCCTCTGGGGCCAACGTCCTGACTTTC. Protein sequence: CASSQGPRASSGANVLTF.

This clone appeared a few times. V gene TRBV29-1 combines with J gene TRBJ2-7, with D possibly TRBD2 on 5 matching bases. Trimming left V 5 bases short and J 1 base short, with 12 bases between. CDR1 is SQVTM and CDR2 is ANQGSEA in the germline V gene. This CDR3 is 13 amino acids long. In nucleotides, the CDR3 is TGCAGCGTTAGCAGAGGGATGTCCTACGAGCAGTACTTC. It is translated as CSVSRGMSYEQYF.

The chain uses TRBV4-2 and TRBJ2-1, with 7 bases aligning to TRBD2. The CDR3 runs 16 residues. Looked up from germline, CDR1 is LGHNA and CDR2 is YNFKEQ. The ends lost 1 base at V and 7 bases at J; junction bases unmatched: 10. As DNA, the CDR3 is TGTGCCAGCAGCCAAGTAGGAGCTAGCGGTGAGAATGAGCAGTTCTTC. Translating it yields CASSQVGASGENEQFF.

The rearrangement links TRBV7-2 to TRBJ2-7, with 11 nucleotides matching TRBD1. J gave up 2 bases and V 5 bases, and 5 bases lay outside the gene matches. CDR3 size: 15 residues. Looked up from germline, CDR1 is SGHTA and CDR2 is FQGNSA. In DNA form, the CDR3 reads TGTGCCAGCAGCCGGCTGGGACAGGGGGCCTACGAGCAGTACTTC. It yields the protein CASSRLGQGAYEQYF.